These T cell receptor beta chains were read from a single sample in a study of glioma-infiltrating T cells. Using its own MiXCR run on the multiplex PCR reads, TCRdb lists one record per CDR3 protein. The sample yields 150,000 to 200,000 distinct CDR3 sequences, 32% seen once. Sequencing input: glioma tissue, nonneoplastic brain tissue, or PBMCs (not recorded which). Receptors originate from a human donor with low-grade glioma or glioblastoma, undergoing nonglioma brain surgery, or in good health (not recorded which). Both conserved end residues are part of each CDR3. Each record gives: clone size, D gene, J gene, CDR3 length, V gene, CDR3 DNA, CDR3 protein. A D gene is named only where the DNA matches it firmly. For some rows the clone size is stated as once, few or many, or as a class when expanded; others skip it.

many	-	TRBJ1-6	12	TRBV29-1	TGCAGCGTGCGGGAGGGAAATTCACCCCTCCACTTT	CSVREGNSPLHF
many	-	TRBJ2-5	15	TRBV7-3	TGTGCCAGCAGCCCGGGACTCACGTACCAAGAGACCCAGTACTTC	CASSPGLTYQETQYF
many	TRBD2	TRBJ2-7	15	TRBV27	TGTGCCAGCAGTTTGCGGGAGCAGGGTAGTGTGGAGCAGTACTTC	CASSLREQGSVEQYF
many	-	TRBJ1-2	12	TRBV29-1	TGCAGCGTTGCTGGTAGGGGCTATGGCTACACCTTC	CSVAGRGYGYTF
few	TRBD2	TRBJ2-2	15	TRBV19	TGTGCCAGTAGTATGGGACTAGCCGGCACCGGGGAGCTGTTTTTT	CASSMGLAGTGELFF
few	-	TRBJ1-2	16	TRBV7-2	TGTGCCAGCAGCTTAGGGGTCGCGACAGCTGGCTATGGCTACACCTTC	CASSLGVATAGYGYTF
many	TRBD1	TRBJ2-7	13	TRBV6-1	TGTGCCAGCAGGGGACAGGGGGCTGAAGAGCAGTACTTC	CASRGQGAEEQYF
many	TRBD1	TRBJ2-2	14	TRBV27	TGTGCCAGCAGATGGACAGGGGGCCCTGGGGAGCTGTTTTTT	CASRWTGGPGELFF
few	-	TRBJ2-1	16	TRBV5-4	TGTGCCAGCAACCCTGCAAGGGCTAGCTCCTACAATGAGCAGTTCTTC	CASNPARASSYNEQFF
many	-	TRBJ2-1	14	TRBV27	TGTGCCAGCATTCGGGGCGGACCCTACAATGAGCAGTTCTTC	CASIRGGPYNEQFF
few	TRBD2	TRBJ2-3	15	TRBV29-1	TGCAGCGTTGAACCGCGGGAGGGTATAACAGATACGCAGTATTTT	CSVEPREGITDTQYF
many	TRBD2	TRBJ2-2	15	TRBV10-3	TGTGCCATGACCGGGACTAGCGGGAACACCGGGGAGCTGTTTTTT	CAMTGTSGNTGELFF
-	-	TRBJ1-1	14	TRBV7-9	TGTGCCAGCAGCTCGCGAAGACATGACAGGCGGGCTTTCTTT	CASSSRRHDRRAFF
many	TRBD1	TRBJ1-2	15	TRBV15	TGTGCCACCAGCAGGGGACAGGGGATGATGAATGGCTACACCTTC	CATSRGQGMMNGYTF
few	TRBD2	TRBJ2-7	18	TRBV7-2	TGTGCCAGCAGCTTAGAGACTAGCGGAAGGTTTCTAAACTACGAGCAGTACTTC	CASSLETSGRFLNYEQYF
few	TRBD1	TRBJ1-2	18	TRBV7-8	TGTGCCAGCAGCTTAGTGGCGGTCGTGCGGACAGGGGTCTATGGCTACACCTTC	CASSLVAVVRTGVYGYTF
many	TRBD2	TRBJ2-3	16	TRBV7-9	TGTGCCAGCAGCCCCATAGCGGGAAAGAGTACAGATACGCAGTATTTT	CASSPIAGKSTDTQYF
many	-	TRBJ2-3	14	TRBV6-1	TGTGCCAGCAGTCCCGCCGGGGCCTCAGATACGCAGTATTTT	CASSPAGASDTQYF
many	TRBD1	TRBJ1-1	14	TRBV7-2	TGTGCCAGCAGCCGGACGAGGGGACAGACTGAAGCTTTCTTT	CASSRTRGQTEAFF
many	-	TRBJ2-2	15	TRBV7-2	TGTGCCAGCAGCTTAGTACGATTGGACACCGGGGAGCTGTTTTTT	CASSLVRLDTGELFF
many	TRBD2	TRBJ2-3	16	TRBV7-2	TGTGCCAGCAGCCCTGGACTAGCGGGAGGGGCAGGTACGCAGTATTTT	CASSPGLAGGAGTQYF
-	-	TRBJ2-3	15	TRBV5-1	TGCGCCAGCAGCTTCGCGGGACTCCAACTAGATACGCAGTATTTT	CASSFAGLQLDTQYF
few	TRBD1	TRBJ2-7	16	TRBV7-9	TGTGCCAGCAGCTTAGGTCAGGGGGACACCCCCTACGAGCAGTACTTC	CASSLGQGDTPYEQYF
many	-	TRBJ2-2	16	TRBV7-9	TGTGCCAGCAGCTTACACTATCAGATGAACACCGGGGAGCTGTTTTTT	CASSLHYQMNTGELFF
few	-	TRBJ2-1	14	TRBV29-1	TGCAGCGCCGCGGACCTTACGGTCTCCAATGAGCAGTTCTTC	CSAADLTVSNEQFF
many	-	TRBJ1-5	14	TRBV20-1	TGCAGTGCGCCGGGCAGGGGCCGTAATCAGCCCCAGCATTTT	CSAPGRGRNQPQHF
many	-	TRBJ2-1	14	TRBV7-9	TGTGCCAGCAGCTTAGCCAGTTCCTACAATGAGCAGTTCTTC	CASSLASSYNEQFF
many	-	TRBJ2-7	14	TRBV19	TGTGCCAGTAGTAACCCCGGGATTACCTACGAGCAGTACTTC	CASSNPGITYEQYF
-	TRBD2	TRBJ2-3	17	TRBV7-3	TGTGCCAGCAGCTCCCGACTAGCGGGAGGGGAGACAGATACGCAGTATTTT	CASSSRLAGGETDTQYF
few	-	TRBJ2-7	13	TRBV4-3	TGCGCCAGCAGCCGAACCCCCTTGAGGGAGCAGTACTTC	CASSRTPLREQYF
few	TRBD1	TRBJ2-4	15	TRBV28	TGTGCCAGCAGTTCCCGGACAGGGGGCATCTTCCTCGGATACTTC	CASSSRTGGIFLGYF
-	TRBD2	TRBJ2-7	13	TRBV19	TGTGCCAGTAGTCCGGGGACTAACAACGAGCAGTACTTC	CASSPGTNNEQYF
-	TRBD2	TRBJ2-1	18	TRBV18	TGTGCCAGCTCACCACCGCTGCGGGCGGGAGTTTCCTACAATGAGCAGTTCTTC	CASSPPLRAGVSYNEQFF
many	TRBD1	TRBJ1-1	12	TRBV29-1	TGCAGCGTTGAACACAGGGGCACTGAAGCTTTCTTT	CSVEHRGTEAFF
-	-	TRBJ1-5	16	TRBV11-2	TGTGCCAGCAGCGTTGGCCGGGGGGGTAGCAATCAGCCCCAGCATTTT	CASSVGRGGSNQPQHF
many	-	TRBJ2-1	14	TRBV6-2/TRBV6-3	TGTGCCAGCAGTTTTACCGGGTTTTACAATGAGCAGTTCTTC	CASSFTGFYNEQFF
many	-	TRBJ1-2	14	TRBV28	TGTGCCAGCAGTACTCCCTCAGGGATGGGGGGCTACACCTTC	CASSTPSGMGGYTF
once	-	TRBJ2-7	16	TRBV7-2	TGTGCCAGCAACTCCGCCGGGTGGAGTAGCTCCTACGAGCAGTACTTC	CASNSAGWSSSYEQYF
medium-sized	-	TRBJ1-1	14	TRBV6-1	TGTGCCAGCAGTGAAACAGGGCCGAACACTGAAGCTTTCTTT	CASSETGPNTEAFF
-	-	TRBJ2-3	15	TRBV7-9	TGTGCCAGCAGACTAGGGACGGGGCGCACAGATACGCAGTATTTT	CASRLGTGRTDTQYF
many	-	TRBJ1-1	13	TRBV3-1	TGTGCCAGCAGCCAAGGCATCGTCGCTGAAGCTTTCTTT	CASSQGIVAEAFF
-	TRBD2	TRBJ2-5	15	TRBV20-1	TGCAGTGCTAGCGGACTAGCGGGATCCCAAGAGACCCAGTACTTC	CSASGLAGSQETQYF
many	-	TRBJ2-7	15	TRBV7-9	TGTGCCAGCAGCTTAGGAGCCGGAGCCATCTACGAGCAGTACTTC	CASSLGAGAIYEQYF
few	-	TRBJ2-7	13	TRBV9	TGTGCCAGCAACCGGGGAAACTCCTACGAGCAGTACTTC	CASNRGNSYEQYF
-	TRBD2	TRBJ2-1	19	TRBV6-1	TGTGCCAGCAGTGCAGGTGCTAGCGGGTCAGAGGTGGCCTACAATGAGCAGTTCTTC	CASSAGASGSEVAYNEQFF
many	TRBD1	TRBJ2-5	18	TRBV19	TGTGCCAGAACATTAACCGGGACAGGGGGCGCGGAACAAGAGACCCAGTACTTC	CARTLTGTGGAEQETQYF
-	-	TRBJ1-1	12	TRBV29-1	TGCAGCGTTGAATTCCAGGGGAATGAAGCTTTCTTT	CSVEFQGNEAFF
many	TRBD2	TRBJ2-1	16	TRBV5-6	TGTGCCAGCAGCTCTTCCGGGACTAGCGGGTGGGGGGTGCAGTTCTTC	CASSSSGTSGWGVQFF
-	-	TRBJ2-7	14	TRBV6-6	TGTGCCAGCAGGCCTCTAGGACTCTCCTACGAGCAGTCCTTC	CASRPLGLSYEQSF